The present entry profiles one TCR beta chain with its context. What this receptor recognizes is not known. There are no base qualities to consult, and no much larger clone falls within one base. This entry comes from a study of Ad26.COV2.S vaccination and SARS-CoV-2 variants (dated by TCRdb to the early 2020s). For the study in its entirety: TCRbeta repertoire sequencing was used to assess the specificity and breadth of SARS-CoV-2-reactive T cell receptors after Ad26.COV2.S vaccination. A total of 32 samples were included in the TCR-sequenced set, comprising about 20 Ad26.COV2.S vaccine recipients, 5 placebo recipients and 8 SARS-CoV-2 convalescent individuals. The paper as a whole reports these results and caveats: Vaccine and placebo recipients had similar non-spike TCR breadth, a finding consistent with the vaccine containing only spike. The authors noted that total T cell responses may have been underestimated by the TCR breadth and depth analyses. After vaccination, substantial breadth of spike-specific CD8+ and CD4+ T cell responses was reported. Ad26.COV2.S recipients had higher spike-specific TCR breadth than placebo recipients (P = 0.0014).

The immunoSEQ Assay was the method used to sequence TCRbeta CDR3 regions. After extraction, genomic DNA underwent amplification by bias-controlled multiplex PCR, followed by high-throughput sequencing. Turning to the authors' computational methods: Collapsing and filtering of sequences were performed to quantify the absolute abundance of each unique TCRbeta CDR3 region. Usable DNA was measured by amplifying reference genes present in all nucleated cells, and TCRbeta template counts were normalized to that usable DNA to estimate T cell fraction. Repertoire TCRs were annotated as SARS-CoV-2-specific when V gene, CDR3 amino acid sequence and J gene were exactly matched to a known reactive TCR set. MIRA supplied the reference SARS-CoV-2 TCR set, which was filtered for enrichment in COVID-19-positive ImmuneCODE repertoires so that public or cross-reactive TCRs were removed. Based on the MIRA antigens, annotated TCRs were further analysed at the level of specific ORF or position within ORF. Breadth was defined as annotated unique rearrangements over total unique productive rearrangements; depth was the summed frequency of those rearrangements. Group comparisons of TCR breadth used two-sided Wilcoxon rank-sum tests. TCRdb stores this immuneACCESS table with in-frame sequences only. Part of the clones is absent; in the studies checked, under half of the shortfall reflects unresolved V genes, and no reason is known for the rest. The DNA was the basis for D and trimming; V, J and clone size are from that table. Across this sample there are around 100,000 clones, with roughly 75% seen only once. In total, the top ten clones hold 15% to 20% of the sample.

The germline V gene supplies CDR1 MNHEY and CDR2 SVGAGI. The CDR3 has 13 amino acids, counting the end cysteine and phenylalanine. The read is trimmed to its CDR3 DNA, 39 bases read in frame from base 1. V is clipped by 6 bases and J by 4 bases, and the sequence between their germline boundaries is 12 bases long. The sample's time point label, decoded: individuals recovered from natural SARS-CoV-2 infection. This TCR derives from a human donor who had recovered from COVID-19. This chain joins TRBV6-5 to TRBJ1-2; TRBD1 is a possible D gene, resting on 6 matching bases. Sample: peripheral blood, taken after recovery from COVID-19. The bases are TGTGCCAGCAGCCCGGGGGGCGCCTATGGCTACACCTTC. This sequence encodes CASSPGGAYGYTF.